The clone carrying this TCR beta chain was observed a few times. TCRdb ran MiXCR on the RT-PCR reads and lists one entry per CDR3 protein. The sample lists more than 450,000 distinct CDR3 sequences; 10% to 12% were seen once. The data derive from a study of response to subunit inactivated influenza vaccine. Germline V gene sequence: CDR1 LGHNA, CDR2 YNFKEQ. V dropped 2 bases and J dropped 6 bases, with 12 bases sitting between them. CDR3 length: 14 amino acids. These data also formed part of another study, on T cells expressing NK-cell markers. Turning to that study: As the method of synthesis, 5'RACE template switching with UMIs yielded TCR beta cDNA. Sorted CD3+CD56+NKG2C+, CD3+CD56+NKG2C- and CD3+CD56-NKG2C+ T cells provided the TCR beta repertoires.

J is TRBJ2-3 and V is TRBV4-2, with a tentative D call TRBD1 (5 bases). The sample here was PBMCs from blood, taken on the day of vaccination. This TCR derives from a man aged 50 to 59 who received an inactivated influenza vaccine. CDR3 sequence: CASSQTLQGDTQYF. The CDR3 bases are TGTGCCAGCAGCCAAACCCTCCAGGGCGATACGCAGTATTTT.